The present entry profiles one TCR beta chain with its context. The CDR3 sequence is 18 residues long. The germline V gene encodes CDR1 SGDLS and CDR2 YYNGEE. V gave up 0 bases and J gave up 1 base; unmatched junction bases: 12. The data were produced by immunoSEQ multiplex PCR, yet TCRdb's version contains in-frame clones alone and is incomplete. The table has approximately 60,000 clones, 91% seen once. This sample is drawn from a study of T cell changes during pregnancy in multiple sclerosis. The TCR was taken from a female donor in good health, enrolled as a control in a pregnancy study. This rearrangement joins TRBV9 to TRBJ2-7, with 8 bases lining up with TRBD2. The specimen was peripheral blood, collected after pregnancy. The CDR3 sequence: CASSVGAETAGVSYEQYF. The CDR3, as DNA: TGTGCCAGCAGCGTAGGGGCGGAGACAGCGGGAGTTTCCTACGAGCAGTACTTC.